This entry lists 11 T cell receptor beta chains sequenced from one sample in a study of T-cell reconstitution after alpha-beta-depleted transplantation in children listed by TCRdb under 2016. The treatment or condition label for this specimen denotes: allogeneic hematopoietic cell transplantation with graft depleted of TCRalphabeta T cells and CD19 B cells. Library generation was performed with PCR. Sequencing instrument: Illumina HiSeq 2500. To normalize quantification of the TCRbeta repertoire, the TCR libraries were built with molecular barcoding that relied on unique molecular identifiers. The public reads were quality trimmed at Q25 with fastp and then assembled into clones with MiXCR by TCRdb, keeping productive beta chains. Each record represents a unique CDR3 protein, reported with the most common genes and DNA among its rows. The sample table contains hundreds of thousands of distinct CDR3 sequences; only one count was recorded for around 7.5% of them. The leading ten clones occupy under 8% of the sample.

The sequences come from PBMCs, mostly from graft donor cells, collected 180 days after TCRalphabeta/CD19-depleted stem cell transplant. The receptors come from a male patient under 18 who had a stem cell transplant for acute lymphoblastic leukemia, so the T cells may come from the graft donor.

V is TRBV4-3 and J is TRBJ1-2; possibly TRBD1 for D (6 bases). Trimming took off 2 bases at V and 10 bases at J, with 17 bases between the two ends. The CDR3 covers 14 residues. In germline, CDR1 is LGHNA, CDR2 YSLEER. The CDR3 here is CASSQTPGASDYTF. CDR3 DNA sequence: TGCGCCAGCAGCCAAACCCCGGGGGCGAGTGACTACACCTTC.

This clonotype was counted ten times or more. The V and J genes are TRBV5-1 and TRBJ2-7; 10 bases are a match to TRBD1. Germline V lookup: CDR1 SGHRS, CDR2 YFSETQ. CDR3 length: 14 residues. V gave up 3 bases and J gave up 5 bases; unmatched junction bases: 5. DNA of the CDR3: TGCGCCAGCAGCTCCCGGGACAGGGGCCACGAGCAGTACTTC. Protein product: CASSSRDRGHEQYF.

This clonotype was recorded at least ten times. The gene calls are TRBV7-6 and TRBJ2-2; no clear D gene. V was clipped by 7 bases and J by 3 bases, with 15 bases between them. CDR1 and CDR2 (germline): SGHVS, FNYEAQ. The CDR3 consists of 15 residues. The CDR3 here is CASTTLSAYTGELFF. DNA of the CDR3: TGTGCCAGCACCACCCTCAGTGCTTACACCGGGGAGCTGTTTTTT.

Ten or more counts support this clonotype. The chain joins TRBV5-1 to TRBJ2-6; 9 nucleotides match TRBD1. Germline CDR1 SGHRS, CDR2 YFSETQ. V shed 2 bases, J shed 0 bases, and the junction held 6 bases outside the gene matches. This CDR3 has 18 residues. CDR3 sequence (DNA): TGCGCCAGCAGCTTATCCGGGACAGGGAACTCTGGGGCCAACGTCCTGACTTTC. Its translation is CASSLSGTGNSGANVLTF.

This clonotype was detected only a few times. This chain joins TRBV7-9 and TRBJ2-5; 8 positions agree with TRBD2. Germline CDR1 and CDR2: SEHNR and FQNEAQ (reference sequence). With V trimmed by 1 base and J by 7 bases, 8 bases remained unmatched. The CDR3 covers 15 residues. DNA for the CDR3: TGTGCCAGCAGCTTAGAGGAGGGACTAGGTTGGACCCAGTACTTC. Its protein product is CASSLEEGLGWTQYF.

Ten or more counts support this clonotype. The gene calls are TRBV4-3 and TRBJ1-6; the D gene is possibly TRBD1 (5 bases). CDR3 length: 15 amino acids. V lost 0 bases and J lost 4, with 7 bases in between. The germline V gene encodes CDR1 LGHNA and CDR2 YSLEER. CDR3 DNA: TGCGCCAGCAGCCAAGAGAGGGGTTATAATTCACCCCTCCACTTT. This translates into CASSQERGYNSPLHF.

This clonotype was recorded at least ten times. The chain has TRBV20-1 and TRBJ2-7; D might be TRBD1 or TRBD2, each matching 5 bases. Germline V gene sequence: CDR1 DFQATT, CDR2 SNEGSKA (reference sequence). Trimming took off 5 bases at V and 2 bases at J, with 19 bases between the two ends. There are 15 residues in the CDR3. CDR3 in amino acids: CSASLPGRLTYEQYF. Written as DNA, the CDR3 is TGCAGTGCTTCCCTACCGGGACGCCTAACCTACGAGCAGTACTTC.

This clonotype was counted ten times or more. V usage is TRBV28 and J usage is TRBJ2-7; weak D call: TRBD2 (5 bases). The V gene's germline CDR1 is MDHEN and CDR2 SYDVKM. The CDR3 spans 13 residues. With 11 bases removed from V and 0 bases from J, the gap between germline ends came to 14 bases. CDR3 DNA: TGTGCCCACAGACTTGGGAGCTCCTACGAGCAGTACTTC. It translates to CAHRLGSSYEQYF.

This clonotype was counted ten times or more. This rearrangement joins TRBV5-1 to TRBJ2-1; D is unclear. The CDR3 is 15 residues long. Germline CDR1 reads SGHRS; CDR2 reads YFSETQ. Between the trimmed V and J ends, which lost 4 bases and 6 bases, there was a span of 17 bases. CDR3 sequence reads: CASSREGQPSNEQFF. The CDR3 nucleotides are TGCGCCAGCAGCAGGGAAGGGCAGCCTAGCAATGAGCAGTTCTTC.

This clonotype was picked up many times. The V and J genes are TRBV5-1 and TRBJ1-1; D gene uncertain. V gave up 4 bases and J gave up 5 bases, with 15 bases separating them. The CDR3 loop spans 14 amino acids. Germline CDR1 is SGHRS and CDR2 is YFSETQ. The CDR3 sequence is CASSLSVTETEAFF. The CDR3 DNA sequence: TGCGCCAGCAGCCTATCCGTTACAGAGACTGAAGCTTTCTTT.

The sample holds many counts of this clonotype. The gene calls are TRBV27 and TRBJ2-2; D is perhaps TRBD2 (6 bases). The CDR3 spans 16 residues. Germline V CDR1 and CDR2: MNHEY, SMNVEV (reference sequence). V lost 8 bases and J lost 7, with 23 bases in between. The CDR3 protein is CASRLRVGLGGGELFF. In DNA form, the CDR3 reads TGTGCCAGCCGCTTAAGGGTCGGACTCGGGGGCGGGGAGCTGTTTTTT.